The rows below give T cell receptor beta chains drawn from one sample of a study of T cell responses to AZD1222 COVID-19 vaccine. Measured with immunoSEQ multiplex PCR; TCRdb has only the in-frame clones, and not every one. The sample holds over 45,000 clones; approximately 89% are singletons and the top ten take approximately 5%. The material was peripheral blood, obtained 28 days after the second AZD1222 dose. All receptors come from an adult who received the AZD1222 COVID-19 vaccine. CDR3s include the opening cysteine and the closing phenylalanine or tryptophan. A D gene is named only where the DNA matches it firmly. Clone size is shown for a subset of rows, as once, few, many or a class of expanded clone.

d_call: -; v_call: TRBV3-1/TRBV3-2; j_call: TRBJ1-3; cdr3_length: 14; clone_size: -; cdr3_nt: TGTGCCAGCAGCCCTAGAAGCTCTGGAAACACCATATATTTT; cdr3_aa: CASSPRSSGNTIYF
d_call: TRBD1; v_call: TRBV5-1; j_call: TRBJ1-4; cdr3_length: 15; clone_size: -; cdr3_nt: TGCGCCAGCAGCCGAAACAGGGGCGAGTATGAAAAACTGTTTTTT; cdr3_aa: CASSRNRGEYEKLFF
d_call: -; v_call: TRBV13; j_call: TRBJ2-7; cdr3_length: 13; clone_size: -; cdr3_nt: TGTGCCAGCAGCCCTTCGGCGGGATACGAGCAGTACTTC; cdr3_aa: CASSPSAGYEQYF
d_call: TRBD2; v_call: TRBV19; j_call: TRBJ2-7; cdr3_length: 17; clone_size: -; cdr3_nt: TGTGCCAGTAGTACATACAGGACTAGCGGGCACTCCTACGAGCAGTACTTC; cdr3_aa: CASSTYRTSGHSYEQYF
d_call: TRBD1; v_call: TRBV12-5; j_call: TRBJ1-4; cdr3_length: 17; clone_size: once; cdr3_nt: TGTGCTAGTGGTCAGACGGGACAGCTAACGACTAATGAAAAACTGTTTTTT; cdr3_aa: CASGQTGQLTTNEKLFF
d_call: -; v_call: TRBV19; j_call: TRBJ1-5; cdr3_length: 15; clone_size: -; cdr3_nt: TGTGCCAGTAGTACCCAGACAAGGGACAATCAGCCCCAGCATTTT; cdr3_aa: CASSTQTRDNQPQHF
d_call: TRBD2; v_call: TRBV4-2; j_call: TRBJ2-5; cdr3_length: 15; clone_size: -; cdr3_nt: TGTGCCAGCAGCCAGGCTAGCGGGAGGGTGGAGACCCAGTACTTC; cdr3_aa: CASSQASGRVETQYF
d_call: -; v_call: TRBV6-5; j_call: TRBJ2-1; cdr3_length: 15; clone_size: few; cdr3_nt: TGTGCCACTCAATTGGGGGCGGGGGTCTACAATGAGCAGTTCTTC; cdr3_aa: CATQLGAGVYNEQFF
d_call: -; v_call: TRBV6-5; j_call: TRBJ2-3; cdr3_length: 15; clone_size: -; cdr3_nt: TGTGCCAGCAGGCCCCCAGGGGTCGGCACAGATACGCAGTATTTT; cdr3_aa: CASRPPGVGTDTQYF
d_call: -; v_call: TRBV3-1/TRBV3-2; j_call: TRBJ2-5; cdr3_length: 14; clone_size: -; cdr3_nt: TGTGCCAGCAGCCCTTCCACTGTCTGGGAGACCCAGTACTTC; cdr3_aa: CASSPSTVWETQYF
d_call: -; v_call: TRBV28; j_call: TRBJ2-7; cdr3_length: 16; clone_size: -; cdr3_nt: TGTGCCAGCAGTTTATGGGGGGCAAGGAGCTCCTACGAGCAGTACTTC; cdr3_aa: CASSLWGARSSYEQYF
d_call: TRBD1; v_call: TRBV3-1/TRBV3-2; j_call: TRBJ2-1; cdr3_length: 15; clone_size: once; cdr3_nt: TGTGCCAGCAGCCCCCCGGGACAGATGTACAATGAGCAGTTCTTC; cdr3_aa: CASSPPGQMYNEQFF
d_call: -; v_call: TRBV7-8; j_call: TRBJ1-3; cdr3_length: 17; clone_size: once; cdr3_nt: TGTGCCAGCAGCGTGCCTGGTGTTGGGGGTTCCGGAAACACCATATATTTT; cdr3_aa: CASSVPGVGGSGNTIYF
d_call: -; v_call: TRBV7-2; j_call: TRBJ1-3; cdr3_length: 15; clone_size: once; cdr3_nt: TGTGCCAGCAGCTTGAGCGTCTTCATCGAAAACACCATATATTTT; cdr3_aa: CASSLSVFIENTIYF
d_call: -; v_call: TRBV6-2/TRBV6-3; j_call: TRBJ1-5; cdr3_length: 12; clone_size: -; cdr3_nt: TGTGCCAGCAGTTCCAGGGCCCAGCCCCAGCATTTT; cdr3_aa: CASSSRAQPQHF
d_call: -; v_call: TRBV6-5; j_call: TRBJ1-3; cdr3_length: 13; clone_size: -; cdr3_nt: TGTGCCAGTAGACAGAGCTCTGGAAACACCATATATTTT; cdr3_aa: CASRQSSGNTIYF
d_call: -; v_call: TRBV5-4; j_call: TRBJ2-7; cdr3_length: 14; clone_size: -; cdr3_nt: TGTGCCAGCAGCTTCCGGGGGCGTCCCTACGAGCAGTACTTC; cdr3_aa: CASSFRGRPYEQYF
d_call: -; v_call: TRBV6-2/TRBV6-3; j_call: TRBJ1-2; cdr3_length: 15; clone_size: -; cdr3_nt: TGTGCCAGCAGTTACCAGCAGGCGGTTAACTATGGCTACACCTTC; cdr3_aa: CASSYQQAVNYGYTF
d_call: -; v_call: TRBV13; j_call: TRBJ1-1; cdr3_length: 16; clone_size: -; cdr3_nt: TGTGCCAGCAGCTCACGCACATGGGGCGTTGGGACTGAAGCTTTCTTT; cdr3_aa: CASSSRTWGVGTEAFF
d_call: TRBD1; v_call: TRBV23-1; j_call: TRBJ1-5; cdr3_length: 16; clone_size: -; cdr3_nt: TGCGCCAGCAGTCATGCACAGGGGTTGGGCAATCAGCCCCAGCATTTT; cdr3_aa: CASSHAQGLGNQPQHF
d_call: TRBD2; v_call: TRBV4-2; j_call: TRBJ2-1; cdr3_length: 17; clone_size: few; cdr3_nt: TGTGCCAGCAGCCAAGATCCTACGGGGGGAGGACACAATGAGCAGTTCTTC; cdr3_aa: CASSQDPTGGGHNEQFF
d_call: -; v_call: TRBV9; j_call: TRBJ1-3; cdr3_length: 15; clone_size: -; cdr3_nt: TGTGCCAGCAGCGTAGAAGGGAGTCTCGGAAACACCATATATTTT; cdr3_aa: CASSVEGSLGNTIYF
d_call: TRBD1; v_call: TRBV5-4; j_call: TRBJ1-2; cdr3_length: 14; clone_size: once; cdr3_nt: TGTGCCAGCAGCTTCGGACGGACAGGGGATGGCTACACCTTC; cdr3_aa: CASSFGRTGDGYTF
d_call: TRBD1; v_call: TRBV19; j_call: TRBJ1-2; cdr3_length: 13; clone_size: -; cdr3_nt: TGTGCCAGTAGTAAAACAGGGGCGAATGGCTACACCTTC; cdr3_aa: CASSKTGANGYTF